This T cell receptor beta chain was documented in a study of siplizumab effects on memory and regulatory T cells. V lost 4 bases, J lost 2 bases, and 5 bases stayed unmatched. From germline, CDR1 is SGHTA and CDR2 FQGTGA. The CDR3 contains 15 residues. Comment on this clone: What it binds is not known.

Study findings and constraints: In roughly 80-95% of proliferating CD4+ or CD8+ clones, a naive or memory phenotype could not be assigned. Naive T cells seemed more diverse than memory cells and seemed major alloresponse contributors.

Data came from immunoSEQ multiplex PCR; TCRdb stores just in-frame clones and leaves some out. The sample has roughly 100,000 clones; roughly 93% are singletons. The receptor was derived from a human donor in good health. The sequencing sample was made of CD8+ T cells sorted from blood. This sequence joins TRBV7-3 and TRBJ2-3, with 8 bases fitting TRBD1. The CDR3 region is CASSSTGAFTDTQYF. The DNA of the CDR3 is TGTGCCAGCAGCTCGACAGGGGCCTTCACAGATACGCAGTATTTT.